This TCR beta chain is from a study of blood T cell repertoires in COVID-19. Study details: Italy, Spain and the United States were the sources of the convalescent and acute COVID-19 samples. T cells, B-cell-depleted T cells, or PBMCs supplied cDNA or gDNA.

Authors' analysis steps: From reference gene primer amplification, estimates of nucleated cell counts were derived. Libraries were prepared by immunoSEQ multiplex PCR; TCRdb keeps only in-frame clonotypes and omits some of them. For V, J and clone size, that table is used; D and trimming come from the DNA. The sample contains about 68,000 clones, 85% to 90% of which appear only once. This clone was seen only once. V lost 8 bases, J lost 0 bases, and 16 bases lay in between. The CDR3 contains 15 residues. Germline-derived CDR1 and CDR2 are MDHEN and SYDVKM. The gene calls are TRBV28 and TRBJ2-5; D is possibly TRBD1 (5 bases). This TCR was sampled from a man between 50 and 59 years old with acute or convalescent COVID-19. Sequencing was carried out using peripheral blood. The CDR3: CASYGRVGYQETQYF. The CDR3 region has the DNA TGTGCCAGCTATGGCAGGGTCGGGTACCAAGAGACCCAGTACTTC. The entire variable domain, with the rest obtained from reference TRBV28 and TRBJ2-5, is as follows: DVKVTQSSRYLVKRTGEKVFLECVQDMDHENMFWYRQDPGLGLRLIYFSYDVKMKEKGDIPEGYSVSREKKERFSLILESASTNQTSMYLCASYGRVGYQETQYFGPGTRLLVL.